This TCR beta chain was retrieved from a study of regulatory T cells in long-lasting Graves disease (dated by TCRdb to about 2021). Regarding the complete study: Newly diagnosed Graves' disease patients had taken antithyroid drugs for less than 3 months. Peripheral blood TCR sequencing and RNA sequencing compared persistent Graves' disease patients with newly diagnosed Graves' disease patients. The study was registered as a clinical trial and conducted in China. TCR sequencing covered roughly 13 persistent and approximately 20 newly diagnosed Graves' disease patients, around 33 samples in total.

Overall results and qualifications from the work: Compared with newly diagnosed patients, patients with persistent Graves' disease had lower TCR Shannon entropy and fewer highly expanded clones, which suggests clonal expansion. Preferential use of TRBV28, TRBJ1-2 and TRBJ2-5 was observed in persistent disease, whereas TRBV20-1 and TRBJ2-1 were favored in newly diagnosed disease. Sequencing and analysis were limited to the TCR beta chain. More public clonotypes were shared among persistent patients (roughly 3,000) than among newly diagnosed patients (roughly 1,000). As a limitation, the authors acknowledged that the small sample size may reduce accuracy. The study examined only peripheral blood because the primary lesion, thyroid tissue, could not be accessed.

This specimen's time point label, interpreted: newly diagnosed GD, antithyroid drugs for less than 3 months. For both TCR sequencing and RNA sequencing, RNA was extracted from PBMCs using TRIzol. The diagnosis of Graves' disease followed American Thyroid Association guidelines. Recruitment of patients was carried out at an endocrinology department in Xi'an, China. Each patient gave roughly 10 milliliters of peripheral blood, collected in an EDTA anticoagulant tube. Ficoll Paque Plus density gradient separation was used to isolate PBMCs, and no additional T cell sorting was done. An Agilent 2100 Bioanalyzer and agarose gel were used to check RNA quality, while a NanoDrop 2000 measured RNA concentration. This clonotype was picked up a small number of times. It lacks a known antigen. A single base separates this from a much larger clone, so it may be a read error. From the cysteine through the phenylalanine, the CDR3 covers 15 amino acids. CDR3 DNA only is kept here, 45 bases in frame from base 1. As encoded in the germline V gene, CDR1 is KGHSH while CDR2 is LQKENI.

The library was obtained by multiplex PCR. Sequencing relied on an Illumina HiSeq 4000. To build TCR beta libraries, CDR3 regions were amplified by Arm-PCR using iRepertoire HTBI primers. Before sequencing, the PCR products went through gel purification. The study's processing was this. Across samples, about 63 TRBV and 14 TRBJ segments were identified and used for gene usage analysis of CDR3 amino acid clonotypes. Filtered high-quality paired reads were merged into contigs using COPE and FqMerger. Contigs were aligned with BLAST to IMGT TRBV, TRBD and TRBJ reference genes, and CDR3 was defined per IMGT. Any clonotype with a frequency above 0.1% was classified as a highly expanded clone. Repertoire diversity was measured by Shannon entropy, and V-J evenness by the Gini coefficient. Public clonotypes were defined as clonotypes shared by more than one individual. Starting from the raw public reads, TCRdb applied fastp trimming at Q25, assembled clones with MiXCR and retained in-frame beta chains. Under each unique CDR3 protein, matching rows form one entry showing the most common genes and DNA. It is TCRdb's table, rather than the study itself, that gives the V and J calls and clone size. The sample records about 400,000 distinct CDR3 sequences, about 15% of which are singletons. The ten largest make up under 9% of the sample.

These data also formed part of another study, on T cells in Graves' hyperthyroidism and ophthalmopathy. The second paper further reports: A patient counted as having stable Graves' hyperthyroidism if no progression to ophthalmopathy occurred over 18 months of follow-up. The hyperthyroidism patients were between 18 and 65 years old and newly diagnosed, with a disease duration of less than 2 months. Patients with uncontrolled infections, other autoimmune diseases, pregnancy or lactation were excluded. Diagnoses were established on the basis of clinical symptoms, serum thyroxine and TRAb, thyroid ultrasound, and orbital computed tomography. A first-round RT-PCR of the TCR CDR3 used the HTBI primer set with the Qiagen OneStep RT-PCR kit. Blood samples also contained most of the expanded thyroid clonotypes (frequency above 0.001), which suggests that blood repertoires may reflect thyroid immune responses. A model built on a 13 V-J signature distinguished ophthalmopathy from stable hyperthyroidism, reaching 85% to 90% sensitivity and around 81% specificity in cross-validation and 80%/75% in testing. In validation, progression to ophthalmopathy was predicted by the model with around 71% sensitivity and 72.22% specificity, a median of approximately 6.5 months before onset. A discovery cohort of about 96 patients, approximately 44 with Graves' ophthalmopathy and about 58 with stable Graves' hyperthyroidism, was used to find distinguishing TCR V-J signatures. Whether ophthalmopathy could be predicted prospectively was tested in an independent validation cohort made up of roughly 19 hyperthyroidism patients plus 17 patients who later progressed to ophthalmopathy. The roughly 90 discovery patients were divided at random into training and test sets in a 7:3 ratio. Thyroid tissue and blood T-cell repertoires from six or seven Graves' hyperthyroidism patients were also compared in the study. Once sampling was done, hyperthyroidism patients were given methimazole at a starting dose of 30 mg daily, whereas ophthalmopathy patients were given high-dose intravenous methylprednisolone. Libraries were constructed in a second round of multiplex PCR, after which size selection and purification were performed. Libraries were sequenced paired-end with 100 bp reads on an Illumina HiSeq2000. Raw data were processed with SOAPnuke, discarding reads with adapters, uncalled bases, mean Phred below 15, or no exact constant-primer or identifier match. COPE v1.2.5 was used to merge the high-quality paired reads, and each unique nucleotide sequence was defined as a clonotype. MiTCR v1.1 was used to align the clonotypes against IMGT TRBV, TRBD and TRBJ reference segments. Only V-J combinations with frequency above 0.0001, covering about 99% of repertoires, were analysed. The TCS score was defined as F50 (clonal expansion) divided by E x V (chaos), with BLOSUM62-based TCRdist calculated between CDR3 peptides within each V-J. Welch's t-statistics and random forest reduced around 550 V-J features to roughly 13, which were used in a naive Bayes classifier (R e1071). No statistical method was used to fix the sample size in advance, and group allocation was not hidden from the investigators. According to the paper, TCR Vbeta CDR3 sequencing was carried out on 135 peripheral blood samples, which came from 40 to 45 ophthalmopathy, 75 or so hyperthyroidism and roughly 17 progressor patients.

Sequencing used peripheral blood mononuclear cells (PBMCs), obtained at new diagnosis, from a patient treated with antithyroid drugs. This chain is built from TRBV18 and TRBJ2-1; TRBD2 lines up with 11 middle nucleotides. This TCR derives from a woman aged 40 to 50 with Graves disease. Donor details come from another sample of the same person, matched by shared clones. The DNA reads as follows: TGTGCCGGCTCGCCCGGGACTAGCGGACACAATGAGCAGTTCTTC. Translated, this is CAGSPGTSGHNEQFF. Joined to the reference TRBV18 and TRBJ2-1 proteins, this CDR3 gives the full variable domain: NAGVMQNPRHLVRRRGQEARLRCSPMKGHSHVYWYRQLPEEGLKFMVYLQKENIIDESGMPKERFSAEFPKEGPSILRIQQVVRGDSAAYFCAGSPGTSGHNEQFFGPGTRLTVL.